This T cell receptor beta chain emerged from a study of cytomegalovirus exposure and HLA in healthy donors. General study results and limits: Across donors, most TCRs were seen rarely, yet some public ones were widespread. As confirmed in vitro, a few CMV-associated chains were specific for CMV antigens. Overall, approximately 180 TCR beta chains were annotated as cytomegalovirus-associated. Reportedly, diagnosis of cytomegalovirus status by the classifier showed high specificity and sensitivity.

About this clone: Its target is not known.

Assay: immunoSEQ multiplex PCR; the TCRdb copy retains only in-frame clones and omits some. The table has 250,000 to 350,000 clones, over 75% seen once; the top ten hold 0.9% to 1%. This CDR3 spans 16 amino acids. CDR1 and CDR2 (germline): SGHRS, YFSETQ. V shed 6 bases and J 0 bases; nucleotides not matched to a gene: 8. The clonotype was recovered from a man aged 25 to 45 in good health and CMV-seronegative. Sequencing used PBMCs. The chain combines TRBV5-1 with TRBJ2-2; 7 bases are a match to TRBD1. This CDR3 reads CASNKQGPPNTGELFF. Written as DNA, the CDR3 is TGCGCCAGCAACAAACAGGGGCCCCCGAACACCGGGGAGCTGTTTTTT.